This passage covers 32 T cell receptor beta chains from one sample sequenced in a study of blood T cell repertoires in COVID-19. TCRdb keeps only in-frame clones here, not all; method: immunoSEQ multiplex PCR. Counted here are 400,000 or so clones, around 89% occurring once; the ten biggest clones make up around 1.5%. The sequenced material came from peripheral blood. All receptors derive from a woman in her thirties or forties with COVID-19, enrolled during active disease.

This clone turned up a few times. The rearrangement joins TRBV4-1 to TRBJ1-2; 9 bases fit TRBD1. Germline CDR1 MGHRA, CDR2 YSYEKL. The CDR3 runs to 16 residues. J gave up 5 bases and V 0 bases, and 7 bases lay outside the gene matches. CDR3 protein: CASSQEGQGIKYGYTF. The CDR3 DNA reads TGCGCCAGCAGCCAAGAGGGACAGGGAATAAAGTATGGCTACACCTTC.

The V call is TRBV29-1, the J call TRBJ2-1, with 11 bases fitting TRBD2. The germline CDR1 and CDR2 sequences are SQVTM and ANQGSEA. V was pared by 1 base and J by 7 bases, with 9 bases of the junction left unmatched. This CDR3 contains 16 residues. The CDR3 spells CSVEGPTSGRWNEQFF. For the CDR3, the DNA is TGCAGCGTTGAAGGTCCCACTAGCGGGAGATGGAATGAGCAGTTCTTC.

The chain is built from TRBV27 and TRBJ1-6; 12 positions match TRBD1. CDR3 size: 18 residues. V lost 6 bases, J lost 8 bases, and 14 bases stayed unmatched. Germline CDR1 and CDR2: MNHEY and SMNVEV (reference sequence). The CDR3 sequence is CASRSGTGGAGWDSPLHF. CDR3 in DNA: TGTGCCAGCAGGTCCGGGACAGGGGGCGCGGGTTGGGATTCACCCCTCCACTTT.

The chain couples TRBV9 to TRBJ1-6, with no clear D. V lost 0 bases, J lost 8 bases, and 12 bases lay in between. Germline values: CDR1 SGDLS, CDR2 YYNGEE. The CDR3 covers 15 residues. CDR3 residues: CASSVGADWDSPLHF. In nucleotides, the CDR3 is TGTGCCAGCAGCGTAGGGGCAGATTGGGATTCACCCCTCCACTTT. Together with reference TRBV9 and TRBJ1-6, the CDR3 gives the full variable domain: DSGVTQTPKHLITATGQRVTLRCSPRSGDLSVYWYQQSLDQGLQFLIQYYNGEERAKGNILERFSAQQFPDLHSELNLSSLELGDSALYFCASSVGADWDSPLHFGNGTRLTVT.

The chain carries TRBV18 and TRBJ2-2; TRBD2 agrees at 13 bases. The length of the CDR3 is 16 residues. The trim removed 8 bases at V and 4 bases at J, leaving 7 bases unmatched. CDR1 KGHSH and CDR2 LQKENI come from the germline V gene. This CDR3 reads CASGLAGAGITGELFF. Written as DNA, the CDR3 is TGTGCCAGCGGACTAGCGGGGGCCGGGATCACCGGGGAGCTGTTTTTT.

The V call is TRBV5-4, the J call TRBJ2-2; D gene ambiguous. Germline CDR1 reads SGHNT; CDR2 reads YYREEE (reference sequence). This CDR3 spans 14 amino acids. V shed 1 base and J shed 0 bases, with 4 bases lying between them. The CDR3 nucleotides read TGTGCCAGCAGCTTGCAGTCGAACACCGGGGAGCTGTTTTTT. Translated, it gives CASSLQSNTGELFF.

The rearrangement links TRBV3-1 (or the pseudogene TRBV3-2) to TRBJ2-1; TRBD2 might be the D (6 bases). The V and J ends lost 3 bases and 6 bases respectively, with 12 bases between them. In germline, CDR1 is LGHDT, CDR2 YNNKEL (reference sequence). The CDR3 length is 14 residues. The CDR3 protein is CASSHGGMGNEQFF. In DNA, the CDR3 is TGTGCCAGCAGCCATGGAGGGATGGGCAATGAGCAGTTCTTC.

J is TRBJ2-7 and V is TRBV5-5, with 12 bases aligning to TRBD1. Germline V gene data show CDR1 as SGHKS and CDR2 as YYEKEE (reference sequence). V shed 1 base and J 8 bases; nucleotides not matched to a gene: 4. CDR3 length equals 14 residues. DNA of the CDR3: TGTGCCAGCAGCTTGTGGGGACAGGGGGCGAAGCAGTACTTC. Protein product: CASSLWGQGAKQYF.

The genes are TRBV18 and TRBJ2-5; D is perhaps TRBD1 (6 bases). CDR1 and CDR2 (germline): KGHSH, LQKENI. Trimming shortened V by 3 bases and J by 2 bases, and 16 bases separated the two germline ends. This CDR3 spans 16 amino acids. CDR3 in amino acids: CASSPNGYRDQETQYF. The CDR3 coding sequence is TGTGCCAGCTCACCGAATGGTTACAGGGATCAAGAGACCCAGTACTTC.

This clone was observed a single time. CDR3 DNA: TGTGCCAGCAGCCGACGGACAGGGAGCTCCTACGAGCAGTACTTC. Protein sequence: CASSRRTGSSYEQYF. The chain links TRBV5-5 to TRBJ2-7, with 8 bases aligning to TRBD1. CDR1 is SGHKS and CDR2 is YYEKEE in the germline V gene (reference sequence). The CDR3 length is 15 residues. V trimming: 4 bases; J trimming: 0 bases; junction bases outside the gene matches: 6.

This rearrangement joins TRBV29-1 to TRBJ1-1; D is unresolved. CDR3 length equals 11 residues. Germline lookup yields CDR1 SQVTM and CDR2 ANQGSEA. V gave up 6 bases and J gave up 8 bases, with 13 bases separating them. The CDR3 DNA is TGCAGCGTCCTTATAACACGAGAAGCTTTCTTT. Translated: CSVLITREAFF.

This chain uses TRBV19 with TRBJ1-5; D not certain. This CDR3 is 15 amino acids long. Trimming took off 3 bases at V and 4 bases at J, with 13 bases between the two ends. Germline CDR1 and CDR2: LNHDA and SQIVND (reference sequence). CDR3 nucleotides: TGTGCCAGTAGTATGGGAGACCAACTAAATCAGCCCCAGCATTTT. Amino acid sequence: CASSMGDQLNQPQHF.

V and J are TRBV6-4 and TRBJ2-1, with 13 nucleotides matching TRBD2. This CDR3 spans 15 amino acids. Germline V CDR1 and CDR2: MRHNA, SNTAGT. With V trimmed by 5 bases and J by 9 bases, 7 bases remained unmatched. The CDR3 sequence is CASSKLAGGLVEQFF. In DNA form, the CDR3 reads TGTGCCAGCAGTAAACTAGCGGGAGGGCTAGTTGAGCAGTTCTTC.

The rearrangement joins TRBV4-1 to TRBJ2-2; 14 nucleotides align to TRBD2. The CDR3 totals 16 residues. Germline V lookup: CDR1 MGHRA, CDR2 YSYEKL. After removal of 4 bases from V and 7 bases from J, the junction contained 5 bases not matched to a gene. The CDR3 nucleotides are TGCGCCAGCAGCCCGGGACTAGCGGGAGATGACGGGGAGCTGTTTTTT. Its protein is CASSPGLAGDDGELFF.

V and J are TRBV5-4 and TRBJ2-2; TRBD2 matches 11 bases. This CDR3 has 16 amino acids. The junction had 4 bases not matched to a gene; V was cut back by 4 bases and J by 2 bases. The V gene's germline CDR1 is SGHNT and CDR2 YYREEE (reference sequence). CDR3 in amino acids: CASSKGLAGNTGELFF. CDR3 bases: TGTGCCAGCAGCAAAGGACTAGCGGGTAACACCGGGGAGCTGTTTTTT.

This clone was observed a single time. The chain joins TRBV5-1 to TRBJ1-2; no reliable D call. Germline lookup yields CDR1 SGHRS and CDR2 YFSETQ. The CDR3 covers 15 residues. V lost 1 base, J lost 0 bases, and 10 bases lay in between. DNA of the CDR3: TGCGCCAGCAGCTTGAGCCCGCTAGCTAACTATGGCTACACCTTC. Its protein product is CASSLSPLANYGYTF. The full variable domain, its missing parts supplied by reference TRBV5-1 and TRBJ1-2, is KAGVTQTPRYLIKTRGQQVTLSCSPISGHRSVSWYQQTPGQGLQFLFEYFSETQRNKGNFPGRFSGRQFSNSRSEMNVSTLELGDSALYLCASSLSPLANYGYTFGSGTRLTVV.

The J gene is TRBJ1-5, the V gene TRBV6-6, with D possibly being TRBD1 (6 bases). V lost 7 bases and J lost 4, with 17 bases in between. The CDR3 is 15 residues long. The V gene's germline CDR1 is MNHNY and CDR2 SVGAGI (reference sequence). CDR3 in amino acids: CASNTRGGQNQPQHF. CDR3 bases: TGTGCCAGCAATACCAGAGGAGGACAGAATCAGCCCCAGCATTTT.

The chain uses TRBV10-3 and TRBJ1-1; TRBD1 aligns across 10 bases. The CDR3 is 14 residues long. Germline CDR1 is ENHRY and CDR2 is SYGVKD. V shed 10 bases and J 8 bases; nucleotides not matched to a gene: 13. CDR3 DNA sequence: TGTGCCACCCGACAGGGGGCCACAAACCCGGAAGCTTTCTTT. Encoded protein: CATRQGATNPEAFF.

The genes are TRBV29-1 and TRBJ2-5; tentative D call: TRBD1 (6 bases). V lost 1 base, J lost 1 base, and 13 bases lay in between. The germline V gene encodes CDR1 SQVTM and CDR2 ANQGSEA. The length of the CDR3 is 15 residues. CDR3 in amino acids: CSVEGGRGAQETQYF. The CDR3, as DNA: TGCAGCGTTGAAGGGGGGCGTGGAGCCCAAGAGACCCAGTACTTC.

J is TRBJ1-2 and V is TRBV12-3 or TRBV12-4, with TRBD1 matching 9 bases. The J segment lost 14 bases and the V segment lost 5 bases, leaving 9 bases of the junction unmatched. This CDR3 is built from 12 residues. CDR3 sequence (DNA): TGTGCCAGCAGTCCGGACAGGGGAAAGGCTACCTTC. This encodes CASSPDRGKATF.

The CDR3 bases are TGTGCCAGCAGCTCCGGGACTTTTAGCACAGATACGCAGTATTTT. This sequence encodes CASSSGTFSTDTQYF. The chain carries TRBV9 and TRBJ2-3, with a possible D match to TRBD2 (6 bases). The CDR3 consists of 15 residues. Trimming removed 4 bases at V and 0 bases at J, with 12 bases between. Per germline, CDR1 SGDLS and CDR2 YYNGEE. Full variable domain (remainder filled in from reference TRBV9 and TRBJ2-3): DSGVTQTPKHLITATGQRVTLRCSPRSGDLSVYWYQQSLDQGLQFLIQYYNGEERAKGNILERFSAQQFPDLHSELNLSSLELGDSALYFCASSSGTFSTDTQYFGPGTRLTVL.

The DNA of the CDR3 is TGTGCCAGCAGCCACGTCGAACAGAGGAACACTGAAGCTTTCTTT. This codes for CASSHVEQRNTEAFF. This sequence joins TRBV3-1 (or the pseudogene TRBV3-2) and TRBJ1-1; no firm D call. Germline V gene data show CDR1 as LGHDT and CDR2 as YNNKEL (reference sequence). V lost 3 bases, J lost 1 base, and 12 bases lay in between. CDR3 length: 15 amino acids.

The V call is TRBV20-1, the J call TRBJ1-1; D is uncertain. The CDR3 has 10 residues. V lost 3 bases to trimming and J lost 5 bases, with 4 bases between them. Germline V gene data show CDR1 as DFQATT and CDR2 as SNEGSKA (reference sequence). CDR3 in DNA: TGCAGTGCTAGTCATACTGAAGCTTTCTTT. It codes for CSASHTEAFF.

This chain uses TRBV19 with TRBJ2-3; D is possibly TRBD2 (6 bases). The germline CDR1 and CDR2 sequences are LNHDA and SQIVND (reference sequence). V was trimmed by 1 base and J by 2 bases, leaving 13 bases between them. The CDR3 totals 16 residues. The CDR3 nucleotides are TGTGCCAGTAGTATAGGGCAGGGCGGGGACACAGATACGCAGTATTTT. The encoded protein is CASSIGQGGDTDTQYF.

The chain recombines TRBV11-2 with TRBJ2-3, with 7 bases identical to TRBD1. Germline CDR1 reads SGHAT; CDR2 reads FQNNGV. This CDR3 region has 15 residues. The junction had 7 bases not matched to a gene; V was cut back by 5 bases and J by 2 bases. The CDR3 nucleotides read TGTGCCAGCAGCACAGACAGGGCCCCCACAGATACGCAGTATTTT. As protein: CASSTDRAPTDTQYF.

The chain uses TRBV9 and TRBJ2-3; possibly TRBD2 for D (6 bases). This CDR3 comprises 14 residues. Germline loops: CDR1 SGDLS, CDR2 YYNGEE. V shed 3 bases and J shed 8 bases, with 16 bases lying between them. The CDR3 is CASSDMTSSATQYF. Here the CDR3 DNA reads TGTGCCAGCAGCGACATGACTAGTTCCGCTACGCAGTATTTT.

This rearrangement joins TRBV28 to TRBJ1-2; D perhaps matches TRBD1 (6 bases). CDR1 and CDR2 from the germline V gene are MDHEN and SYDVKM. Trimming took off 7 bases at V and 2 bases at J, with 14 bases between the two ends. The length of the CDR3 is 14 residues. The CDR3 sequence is CASTRGTGNYGYTF. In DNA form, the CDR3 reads TGTGCCAGCACCCGTGGTACAGGGAACTATGGCTACACCTTC.

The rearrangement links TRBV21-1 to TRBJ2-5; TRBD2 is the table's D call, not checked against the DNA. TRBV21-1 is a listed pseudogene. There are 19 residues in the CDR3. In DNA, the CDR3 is TGTGCCAGCAGCAAAGTACGGCGGCCCCCACGGGGGGCGGAGGAGACCCAGTACTTC. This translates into CASSKVRRPPRGAEETQYF.

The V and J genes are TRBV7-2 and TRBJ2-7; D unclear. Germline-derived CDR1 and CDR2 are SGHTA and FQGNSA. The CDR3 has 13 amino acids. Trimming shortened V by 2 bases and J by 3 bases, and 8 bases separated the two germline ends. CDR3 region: CASSLRRIYEQYF. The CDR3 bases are TGTGCCAGCAGCTTAAGGCGGATCTACGAGCAGTACTTC.

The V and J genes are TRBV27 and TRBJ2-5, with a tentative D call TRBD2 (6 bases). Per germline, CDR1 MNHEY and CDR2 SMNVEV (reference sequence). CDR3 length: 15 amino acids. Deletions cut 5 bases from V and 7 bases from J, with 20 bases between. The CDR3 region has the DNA TGTGCCAGCAGTCCGGGGCCGTCTAGGGGAGGGACCCAGTACTTC. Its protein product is CASSPGPSRGGTQYF.

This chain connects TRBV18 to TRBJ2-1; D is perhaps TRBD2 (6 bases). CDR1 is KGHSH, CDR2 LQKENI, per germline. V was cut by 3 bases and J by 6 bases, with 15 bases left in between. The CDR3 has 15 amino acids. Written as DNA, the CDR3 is TGTGCCAGCTCACCTCGAATGGAGCGGGTCAATGAGCAGTTCTTC. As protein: CASSPRMERVNEQFF. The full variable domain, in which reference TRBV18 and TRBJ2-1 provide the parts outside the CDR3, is NAGVMQNPRHLVRRRGQEARLRCSPMKGHSHVYWYRQLPEEGLKFMVYLQKENIIDESGMPKERFSAEFPKEGPSILRIQQVVRGDSAAYFCASSPRMERVNEQFFGPGTRLTVL.

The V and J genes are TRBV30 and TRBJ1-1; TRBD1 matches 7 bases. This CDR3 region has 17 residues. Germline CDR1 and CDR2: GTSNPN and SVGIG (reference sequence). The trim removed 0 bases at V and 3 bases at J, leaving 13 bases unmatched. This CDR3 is CAWSVEVAGGTDTEAFF. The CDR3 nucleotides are TGTGCCTGGAGTGTAGAGGTGGCAGGGGGGACGGACACTGAAGCTTTCTTT.